This T cell receptor (beta chain) was documented in a study of CD8+ T cells in alopecia areata. Study outcomes and limitations: Researchers report lesional scalp, most notably alopecia totalis/universalis, outstripped normal scalp in clonality.

As for treatment: oral pan-JAK inhibitor, 5-10 mg twice daily. RNA extraction was followed by reverse transcription into cDNA, which acted as the sequencing template. Measured with immunoSEQ multiplex PCR; TCRdb has only the in-frame clones, and not every one. Found here are 100,000 to 120,000 clones, approximately 55% of them singletons; the top ten hold 3% to 4%. The V and J ends lost 8 bases and 4 bases respectively, with 21 bases between them. The CDR3 spans 15 residues. A note on this clone: Antigen unknown.

Here the sequenced sample was CD4+ T cells sorted from blood, taken at week 24, from a patient treated with tofacitinib. The source of this sequence is a human donor with alopecia areata. The chain joins TRBV23-1 to TRBJ2-7; D is ambiguous. TRBV23-1 qualifies as an ORF whose function is uncertain. The CDR3 loop reads CASGYPRPRLYEQYF. The CDR3 bases are TGCGCCAGCGGTTACCCAAGGCCCCGACTTTACGAGCAGTACTTC.